These 17 T cell receptor beta chains were all obtained from the same sample, sequenced in a study of blood T cell repertoires in COVID-19 (dated by TCRdb to 2020 to 2022). Library generation was performed with the immunoSEQ multiplex PCR assay. Not all clones reach the TCRdb copy of this immuneACCESS table, which keeps in-frame sequences only. Checked studies attribute under half of the gap to unresolved V genes and leave the rest unexplained. In all, the sample holds roughly 49,000 clones, and 85% to 95% of those were seen once. Jointly, the top ten make up roughly 10% of the sample. The sample was peripheral blood. The receptors shown here come from a woman aged 80 or over with acute or convalescent COVID-19.

The V gene is TRBV3-1 (or the pseudogene TRBV3-2), the J gene TRBJ2-7; 8 bases agree with TRBD1. The germline CDR1 and CDR2 sequences are LGHDT and YNNKEL (reference sequence). This CDR3 region has 14 residues. V lost 6 bases, J lost 1 base, and 5 bases stayed unmatched. CDR3 sequence: CASSRQGRSYEQYF. CDR3 nucleotide sequence: TGTGCCAGCAGTCGACAGGGGAGATCCTACGAGCAGTACTTC.

The gene calls are TRBV18 and TRBJ2-2; D is uncertain. V gave up 4 bases and J gave up 4 bases, with 13 bases separating them. From germline, CDR1 is KGHSH and CDR2 LQKENI. The CDR3 is 15 residues long. The CDR3 here is CASSRTIPSTGELFF. The CDR3, as DNA: TGTGCCAGCTCACGAACCATCCCGAGCACCGGGGAGCTGTTTTTT.

The J gene is TRBJ1-3, the V gene TRBV6-2 or TRBV6-3; possible D gene TRBD1, 5 bases. The CDR3 has 16 amino acids. V gave up 0 bases and J gave up 1 base, with 10 bases separating them. Germline V gene data show CDR1 as MNHEY and CDR2 as SVGEGT. This chain's CDR3 is CASSYSGGGSGNTIYF. CDR3 DNA sequence: TGTGCCAGCAGTTACTCGGGCGGGGGATCTGGAAACACCATATATTTT.

The rearrangement uses TRBV5-4 and TRBJ2-3, with TRBD2 identical over 14 bases. The CDR3 covers 16 residues. CDR1 is SGHNT, CDR2 YYREEE, per germline (reference sequence). The V and J ends lost 2 bases and 5 bases, in that order; junction bases with no gene match: 4. DNA of the CDR3: TGTGCCAGCAGCTTAGGAGGACTAGCGGGGGGAGATACGCAGTATTTT. This codes for CASSLGGLAGGDTQYF.

The rearrangement links TRBV19 to TRBJ1-3, with 8 nucleotides matching TRBD1. V shed 3 bases, J shed 0 bases, and the junction held 4 bases outside the gene matches. The CDR3 is made up of 16 amino acids. Per the germline V gene, CDR1 is LNHDA and CDR2 is SQIVND (reference sequence). CDR3 nucleotide sequence: TGTGCCAGTAGTATGGGACAGGCCCTCTCTGGAAACACCATATATTTT. Protein sequence: CASSMGQALSGNTIYF.

The chain carries TRBV30 and TRBJ1-1; the D is unclear. Germline V gives CDR1 GTSNPN, CDR2 SVGIG (reference sequence). V was trimmed by 5 bases and J by 1 base, leaving 5 bases between them. This CDR3 spans 11 amino acids. CDR3 region: CAWAKNTEAFF. CDR3 in DNA: TGTGCCTGGGCAAAGAACACTGAAGCTTTCTTT. Complete variable domain (other parts from reference TRBV30 and TRBJ1-1): SQTIHQWPATLVQPVGSPLSLECTVEGTSNPNLYWYRQAAGRGLQLLFYSVGIGQISSEVPQNLSASRPQDRQFILSSKKLLLSDSGFYLCAWAKNTEAFFGQGTRLTVV.

This rearrangement joins TRBV6-5 to TRBJ2-1; a weak D match, TRBD2 (5 bases). In germline, CDR1 is MNHEY, CDR2 SVGAGI. With 2 bases removed from V and 4 bases from J, the gap between germline ends came to 12 bases. The CDR3 totals 15 residues. DNA of the CDR3: TGTGCCAGCAGTTACGAGGGATGGGGATACAATGAGCAGTTCTTC. This gives the protein CASSYEGWGYNEQFF.

The chain employs TRBV7-9 and TRBJ1-1; a weak D match, TRBD1 (5 bases). The CDR3 is made up of 15 amino acids. Germline CDR1 SEHNR, CDR2 FQNEAQ (reference sequence). V was shortened by 5 bases and J by 2 bases, with 15 bases between the two germline ends. In DNA, the CDR3 is TGTGCCAGCAGCCCAATAATAGGGGCAAACACTGAAGCTTTCTTT. Translation: CASSPIIGANTEAFF.

This rearrangement joins TRBV7-2 to TRBJ1-5; maybe TRBD1 (6 bases). The CDR3 extends over 15 amino acids. Trimming took off 2 bases at V and 7 bases at J, with 15 bases between the two ends. Germline assignment: CDR1 SGHTA and CDR2 FQGNSA. The CDR3 reads CASSLLSGQLQPQHF. The DNA of the CDR3 is TGTGCCAGCAGCTTACTGTCGGGACAACTCCAGCCCCAGCATTTT.

This chain links TRBV3-1 (or the pseudogene TRBV3-2) with TRBJ2-5; 9 bases match TRBD2. CDR3 size: 17 residues. With V trimmed by 1 base and J by 2 bases, 8 bases remained unmatched. Germline CDR1 and CDR2: LGHDT and YNNKEL (reference sequence). CDR3 loop: CASSQVHSGSQQETQYF. DNA for the CDR3: TGTGCCAGCAGCCAAGTACATAGCGGGAGTCAACAAGAGACCCAGTACTTC.

V and J are TRBV7-9 and TRBJ2-7, with 9 bases lining up with TRBD1. In germline, CDR1 is SEHNR, CDR2 FQNEAQ (reference sequence). V dropped 4 bases and J dropped 2; count of bases not matched to a gene: 6. This CDR3 spans 15 amino acids. CDR3 sequence: CASSYTGGATYEQYF. The CDR3 region has the DNA TGTGCCAGCAGCTATACAGGGGGCGCGACCTACGAGCAGTACTTC.

This sequence joins TRBV28 and TRBJ2-2; D possibly corresponds to TRBD1 (6 bases). Trimming stripped 3 bases from V and 1 base from J, with 9 bases between. The germline CDR1 and CDR2 sequences are MDHEN and SYDVKM. This CDR3 contains 15 residues. In nucleotides, the CDR3 is TGTGCCAGCAGTTTGGGGGCCTTGAACACCGGGGAGCTGTTTTTT. Translating gives CASSLGALNTGELFF. Using reference TRBV28 and TRBJ2-2 for the parts outside the CDR3, the full variable domain is DVKVTQSSRYLVKRTGEKVFLECVQDMDHENMFWYRQDPGLGLRLIYFSYDVKMKEKGDIPEGYSVSREKKERFSLILESASTNQTSMYLCASSLGALNTGELFFGEGSRLTVL.

The chain has TRBV3-1 (or the pseudogene TRBV3-2) and TRBJ2-3, with D possibly matching TRBD2 (6 bases). The V end lost 1 base, the J end lost 1 base, and 15 bases lay between the germline ends. The V gene's germline CDR1 is LGHDT and CDR2 YNNKEL (reference sequence). CDR3 length: 17 amino acids. CDR3 nucleotides: TGTGCCAGCAGCCAAGCCATGGCGGGACGAGGCACAGATACGCAGTATTTT. It codes for CASSQAMAGRGTDTQYF.

V usage is TRBV11-2 and J usage is TRBJ1-5, with D unclear. Trimming removed 5 bases at V and 3 bases at J, with 8 bases between. The CDR3 contains 13 residues. CDR1 and CDR2 from the germline V gene are SGHAT and FQNNGV. Here the CDR3 reads CASSIEANQPQHF. The CDR3 region has the DNA TGTGCCAGCAGCATCGAGGCCAATCAGCCCCAGCATTTT.

In its sample, this clone was seen once. The rearrangement joins TRBV5-4 to TRBJ2-2; 10 nucleotides align to TRBD2. This CDR3 region has 16 residues. In germline, CDR1 is SGHNT, CDR2 YYREEE (reference sequence). Trimming cost V 4 bases and J 6 bases; bases outside gene matches: 9. The CDR3 sequence is CASSRWLAGEAGELFF. The CDR3 nucleotides read TGTGCCAGCAGCCGGTGGCTAGCGGGAGAGGCCGGGGAGCTGTTTTTT.

The V call is TRBV6-2 or TRBV6-3, the J call TRBJ2-7; perhaps TRBD2 as D (5 bases). The V end lost 2 bases, the J end lost 3 bases, and 11 bases lay between the germline ends. CDR1 and CDR2 from the germline V gene are MNHEY and SVGEGT. The CDR3 is 14 residues long. The CDR3 protein is CASSYTAGLYEQYF. In DNA, the CDR3 is TGTGCCAGCAGTTACACGGCTGGACTCTACGAGCAGTACTTC.

V gene TRBV6-2 or TRBV6-3 combines with J gene TRBJ2-7; TRBD2 matches at 11 bases. CDR3 length equals 16 residues. Trimming at V came to 3 bases and at J to 0 bases, leaving 4 bases not matched to a gene. Germline V gene sequence: CDR1 MNHEY, CDR2 SVGEGT. CDR3 nucleotides: TGTGCCAGCAGTTATACTAGCGGGAGCCCCTCCTACGAGCAGTACTTC. It specifies CASSYTSGSPSYEQYF.